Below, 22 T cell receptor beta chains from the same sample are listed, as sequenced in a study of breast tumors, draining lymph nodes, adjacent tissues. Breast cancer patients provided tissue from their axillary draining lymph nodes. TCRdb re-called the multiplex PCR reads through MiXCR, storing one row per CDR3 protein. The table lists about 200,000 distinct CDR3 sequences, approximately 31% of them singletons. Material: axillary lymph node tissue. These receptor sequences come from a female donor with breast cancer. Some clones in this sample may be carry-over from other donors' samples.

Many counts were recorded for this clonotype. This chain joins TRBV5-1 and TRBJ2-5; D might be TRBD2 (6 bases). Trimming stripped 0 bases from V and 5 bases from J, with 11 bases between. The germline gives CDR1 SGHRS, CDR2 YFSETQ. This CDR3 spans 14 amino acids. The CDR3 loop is CASSLGLAIETQYF. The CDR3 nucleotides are TGCGCCAGCAGCTTGGGGCTAGCGATTGAGACCCAGTACTTC.

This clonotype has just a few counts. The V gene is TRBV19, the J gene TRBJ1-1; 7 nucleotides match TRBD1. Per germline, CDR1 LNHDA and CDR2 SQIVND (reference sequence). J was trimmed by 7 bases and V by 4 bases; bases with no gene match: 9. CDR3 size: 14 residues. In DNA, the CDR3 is TGTGCCAGTAGTAAAAATACAGGGGTTTTTGAAGCTTTCTTT. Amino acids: CASSKNTGVFEAFF.

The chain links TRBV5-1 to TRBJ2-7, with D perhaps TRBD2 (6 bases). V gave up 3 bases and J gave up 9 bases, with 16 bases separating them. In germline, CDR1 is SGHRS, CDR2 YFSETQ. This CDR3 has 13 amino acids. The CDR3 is CASSSAGGGVQYF. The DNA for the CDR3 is TGCGCCAGCAGCTCGGCGGGTGGCGGGGTGCAGTACTTC.

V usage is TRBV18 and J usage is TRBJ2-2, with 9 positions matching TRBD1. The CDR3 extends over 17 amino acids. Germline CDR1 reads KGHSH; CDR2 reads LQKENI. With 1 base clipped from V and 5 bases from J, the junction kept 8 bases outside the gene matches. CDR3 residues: CASSPRIRDRVTGELFF. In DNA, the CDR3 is TGTGCCAGCTCACCACGAATCCGGGACAGGGTTACCGGGGAGCTGTTTTTT.

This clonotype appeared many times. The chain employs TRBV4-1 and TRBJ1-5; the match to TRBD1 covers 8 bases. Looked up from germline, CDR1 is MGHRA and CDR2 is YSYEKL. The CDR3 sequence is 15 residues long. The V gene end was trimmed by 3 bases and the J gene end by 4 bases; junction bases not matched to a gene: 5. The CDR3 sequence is CASSQGQAINQPQHF. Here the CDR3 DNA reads TGCGCCAGCAGCCAGGGACAGGCTATTAATCAGCCCCAGCATTTT.

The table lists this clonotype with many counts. CDR3 sequence (DNA): TGTGCCAGTAGTATATGGGCAGGAGACAATCAGCCCCAGCATTTT. Translating gives CASSIWAGDNQPQHF. The J gene is TRBJ1-5, the V gene TRBV19, with D hard to call. V shed 2 bases and J shed 3 bases, with 11 bases lying between them. CDR1 and CDR2 (germline): LNHDA, SQIVND (reference sequence). This CDR3 region has 15 residues.

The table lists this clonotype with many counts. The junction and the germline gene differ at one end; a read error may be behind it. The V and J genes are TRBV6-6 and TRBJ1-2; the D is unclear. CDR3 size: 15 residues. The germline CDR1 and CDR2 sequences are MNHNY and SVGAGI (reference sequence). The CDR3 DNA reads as TGTGCCAGCAGTCACTCCCCCAGTCAAGGCTATGGCTACACCTTC. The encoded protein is CASSHSPSQGYGYTF.

Here the CDR3 DNA reads TGTGCTAGGGATAGCGGGGGCCCCCAGGGAGAGACCCAGTACTTC. It encodes CARDSGGPQGETQYF. This chain links TRBV25-1 with TRBJ2-5; 9 bases map to TRBD2. The V gene's germline CDR1 is MGHDK and CDR2 SYGVNS. This CDR3 is built from 15 residues.

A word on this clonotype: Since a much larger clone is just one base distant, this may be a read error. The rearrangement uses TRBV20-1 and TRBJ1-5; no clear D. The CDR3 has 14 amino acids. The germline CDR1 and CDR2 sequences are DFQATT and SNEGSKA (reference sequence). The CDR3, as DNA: TGCAGTGCTAGAGGAGAGGTTGGCAATCCGCCCCAGCATTTT. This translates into CSARGEVGNPPQHF.

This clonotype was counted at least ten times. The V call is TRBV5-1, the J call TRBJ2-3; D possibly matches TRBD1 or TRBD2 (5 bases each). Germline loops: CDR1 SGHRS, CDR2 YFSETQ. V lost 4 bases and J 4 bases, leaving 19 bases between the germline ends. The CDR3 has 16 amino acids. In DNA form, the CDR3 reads TGCGCCAGCAGCCTCCCTGGGACGCCAGGGTCAGATACGCAGTATTTT. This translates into CASSLPGTPGSDTQYF.

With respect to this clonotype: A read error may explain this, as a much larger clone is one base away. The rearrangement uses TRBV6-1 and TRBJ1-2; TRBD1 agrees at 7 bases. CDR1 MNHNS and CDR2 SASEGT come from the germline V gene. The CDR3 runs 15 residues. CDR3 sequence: CASGEWWGGGAGYTF. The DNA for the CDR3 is TGTGCCAGCGGTGAATGGTGGGGAGGGGGCGCTGGCTACACCTTC.

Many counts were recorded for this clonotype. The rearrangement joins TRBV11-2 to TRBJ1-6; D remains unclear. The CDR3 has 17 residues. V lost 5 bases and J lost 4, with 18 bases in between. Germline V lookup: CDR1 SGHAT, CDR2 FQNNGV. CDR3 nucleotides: TGTGCCAGCAGCCCTAGGACCCACTTCAGATATAATTCACCCCTCCACTTT. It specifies CASSPRTHFRYNSPLHF.

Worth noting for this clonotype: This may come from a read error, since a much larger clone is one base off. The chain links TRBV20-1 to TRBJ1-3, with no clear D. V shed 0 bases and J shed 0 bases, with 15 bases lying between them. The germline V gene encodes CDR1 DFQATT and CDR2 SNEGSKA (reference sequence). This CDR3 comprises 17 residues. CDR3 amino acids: CSAREGGVLLSGNTIYF. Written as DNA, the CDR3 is TGCAGTGCTAGAGAAGGTGGAGTGCTCCTCTCTGGAAACACCATATATTTT.

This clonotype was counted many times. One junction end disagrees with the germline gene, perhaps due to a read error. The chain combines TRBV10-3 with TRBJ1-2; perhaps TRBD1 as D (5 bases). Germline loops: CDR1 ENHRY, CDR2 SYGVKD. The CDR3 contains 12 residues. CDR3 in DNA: TGTGCCATCAGTGAGTCTTCGGGACGGTTGATCTTC. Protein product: CAISESSGRLIF.

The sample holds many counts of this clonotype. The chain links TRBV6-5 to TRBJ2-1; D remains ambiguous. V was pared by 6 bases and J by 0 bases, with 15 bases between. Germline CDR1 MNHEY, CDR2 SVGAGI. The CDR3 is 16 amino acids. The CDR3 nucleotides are TGTGCCAGCAGATCTCCGGGCGGAAGCTCCTACAATGAGCAGTTCTTC. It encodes CASRSPGGSSYNEQFF.

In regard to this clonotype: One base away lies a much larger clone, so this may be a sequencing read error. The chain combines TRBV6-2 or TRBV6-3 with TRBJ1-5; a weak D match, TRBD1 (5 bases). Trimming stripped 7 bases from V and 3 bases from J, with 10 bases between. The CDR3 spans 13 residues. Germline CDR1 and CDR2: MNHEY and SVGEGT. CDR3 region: CASTQQVNQPQHF. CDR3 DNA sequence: TGTGCCAGCACACAACAGGTCAATCAGCCCCAGCATTTT.

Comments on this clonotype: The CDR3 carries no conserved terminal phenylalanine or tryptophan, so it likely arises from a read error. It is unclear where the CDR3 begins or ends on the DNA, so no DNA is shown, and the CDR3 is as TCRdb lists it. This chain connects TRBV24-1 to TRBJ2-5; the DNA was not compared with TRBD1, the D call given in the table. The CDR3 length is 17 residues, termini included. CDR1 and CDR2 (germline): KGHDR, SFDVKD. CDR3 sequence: CATSDRNRGGIARPSTS.

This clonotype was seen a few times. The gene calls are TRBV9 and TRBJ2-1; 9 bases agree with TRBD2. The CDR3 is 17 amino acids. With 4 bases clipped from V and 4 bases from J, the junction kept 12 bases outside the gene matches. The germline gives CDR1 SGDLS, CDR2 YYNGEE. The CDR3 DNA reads TGTGCCAGCAGCCCCCATTCTAGCGGGAACATATACAATGAGCAGTTCTTC. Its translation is CASSPHSSGNIYNEQFF.

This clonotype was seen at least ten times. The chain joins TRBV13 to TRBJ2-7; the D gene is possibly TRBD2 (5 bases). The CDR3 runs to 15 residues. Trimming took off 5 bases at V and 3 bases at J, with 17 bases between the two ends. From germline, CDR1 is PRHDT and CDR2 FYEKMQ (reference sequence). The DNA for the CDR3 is TGTGCCAGCAGCCCTGGAGCGGCACCCTACTACGAGCAGTACTTC. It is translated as CASSPGAAPYYEQYF.

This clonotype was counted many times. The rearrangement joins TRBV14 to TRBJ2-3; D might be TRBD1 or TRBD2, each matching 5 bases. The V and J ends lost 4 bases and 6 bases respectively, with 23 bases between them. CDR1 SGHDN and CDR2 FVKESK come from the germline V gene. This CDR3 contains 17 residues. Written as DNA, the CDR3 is TGTGCCAGCAGCCGCTCGGGGCAAATGCTCGACCGGGATACGCAGTATTTT. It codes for CASSRSGQMLDRDTQYF.

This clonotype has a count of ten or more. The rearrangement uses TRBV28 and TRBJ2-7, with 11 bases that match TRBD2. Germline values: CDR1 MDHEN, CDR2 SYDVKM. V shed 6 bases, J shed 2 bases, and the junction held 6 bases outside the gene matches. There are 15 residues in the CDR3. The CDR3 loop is CASRILAGATYEQYF. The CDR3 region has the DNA TGTGCCAGCAGGATACTAGCGGGGGCCACCTACGAGCAGTACTTC.

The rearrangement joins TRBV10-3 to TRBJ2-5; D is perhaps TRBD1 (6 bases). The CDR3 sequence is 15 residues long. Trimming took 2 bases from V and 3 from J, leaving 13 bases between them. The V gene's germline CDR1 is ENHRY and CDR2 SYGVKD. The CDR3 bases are TGTGCCATCAGTGAGCCCCGGGACAACGAAGAGACCCAGTACTTC. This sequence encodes CAISEPRDNEETQYF.